The 3 T cell receptor beta chains presented below share a single source sample, sequenced in a study of blood T cells in healthy people across ages. The use of a sample-barcoded 5' primer and a J-beta primer mix characterized a second PCR of about 6 to 12 cycles. TCRdb re-called the 5' RACE reads with MiXCR, one entry per CDR3 protein. The sample carries about 780,000 distinct CDR3 sequences, about 45% recorded once. The sample consisted of blood. The origin of the receptors is an older man in good health.

The V call is TRBV10-3, the J call TRBJ1-6, with D unresolved. This CDR3 has 15 amino acids. The germline V gene encodes CDR1 ENHRY and CDR2 SYGVKD. Trimming shortened V by 0 bases and J by 9 bases, and 12 bases separated the two germline ends. The CDR3 coding sequence is TGTGCCATCAGTGAGTCTGTCAGCCAAACTTCACCCCTCCACTTT. This translates into CAISESVSQTSPLHF.

J is TRBJ2-3 and V is TRBV5-1, with D maybe TRBD2 (6 bases). Germline-derived CDR1 and CDR2 are SGHRS and YFSETQ. CDR3 length: 16 amino acids. V shed 0 bases and J shed 4 bases, with 15 bases lying between them. The CDR3 is CASSLARGGASDTQYF. The CDR3 nucleotides are TGCGCCAGCAGCTTGGCCCGGGGCGGGGCCTCAGATACGCAGTATTTT.

This clonotype appeared a few times. The chain employs TRBV28 and TRBJ2-3; D perhaps matches TRBD1 (6 bases). Germline V lookup: CDR1 MDHEN, CDR2 SYDVKM. With 5 bases removed from V and 0 bases from J, the gap between germline ends came to 15 bases. The CDR3 is 16 amino acids. CDR3 in amino acids: CASSLGAGVSTDTQYF. In DNA, the CDR3 is TGTGCCAGCAGTCTAGGGGCAGGGGTTAGCACAGATACGCAGTATTTT.